These T cell receptor beta chains were read from a single sample in a study of T cells after yellow fever vaccination. TCRdb processed the 5' RACE reads anew with MiXCR; each CDR3 protein has one entry. In the table there are 200,000 to 300,000 distinct CDR3 sequences, 5.5% to 8.5% of which are singletons. Sequenced here: CD4+ T cells sorted from PBMCs, sampled on the day of the yellow fever booster vaccination. The receptors come from a man under 40 who received the YFV17D yellow fever vaccine. CDR3s include the opening cysteine and the closing phenylalanine or tryptophan. Each record gives: J gene, V gene, D gene, clone size, CDR3 protein, CDR3 DNA. The D gene is left open where the match is weak. Expanded clones are given a class, and other clones once, few, many or no size at all.

TRBJ2-2 TRBV11-2 TRBD1 . CASSSYPRDSNNGELFF TGTGCCAGCAGCTCGTACCCCCGGGACAGCAATAACGGGGAGCTGTTTTTT
TRBJ2-3 TRBV20-1 TRBD2 few CSAGAGASTDTQYF TGCAGTGCTGGAGCGGGAGCCAGCACAGATACGCAGTATTTT
TRBJ2-1 TRBV28 . few CASLRHMNNEQFF TGTGCCAGCCTACGCCATATGAACAATGAGCAGTTCTTC
TRBJ2-4 TRBV10-3 TRBD2 many CAISGPPGLAGGEAKNIQYF TGTGCCATCAGTGGGCCCCCGGGACTAGCGGGAGGTGAGGCCAAAAACATTCAGTACTTC
TRBJ2-3 TRBV6-2/TRBV6-3 . . CASSYSDFSTLRVGLPDTQYF TGTGCCAGCAGTTACTCCGATTTTAGCACATTAAGGGTGGGGTTACCGGATACGCAGTATTTT
TRBJ2-1 TRBV7-9 TRBD2 few CASSPAGLAGNEQFF TGTGCCAGCAGCCCAGCGGGACTAGCGGGTAATGAGCAGTTCTTC
TRBJ2-2 TRBV5-6 . many CASSLTPTTGELFF TGTGCCAGCAGCTTGACACCGACCACCGGGGAGCTGTTTTTT
TRBJ1-2 TRBV6-5 . many CASRFRQVDYGYTF TGTGCCAGCAGATTCCGACAGGTCGACTATGGCTACACCTTC
TRBJ2-5 TRBV5-1 TRBD2 . CASSPGLRGTQYF TGCGCCAGCAGCCCGGGACTACGGGGGACCCAGTACTTC
TRBJ2-3 TRBV9 TRBD2 . CASSPHLAGVPTDTQYF TGTGCCAGCAGCCCCCATCTAGCGGGAGTCCCCACAGATACGCAGTATTTT
TRBJ2-7 TRBV29-1 . many CSASRDTSYEQYF TGCAGCGCCTCCCGGGACACTTCCTACGAGCAGTACTTC
TRBJ2-7 TRBV21-1 . many CASTPTGTLPTYEQYF TGTGCCAGCACACCGACCGGGACGCTTCCTACCTACGAGCAGTACTTC
TRBJ2-5 TRBV9 . . CASSGGGSLTGETQYF TGTGCCAGCAGCGGTGGAGGCAGCCTCACGGGAGAGACCCAGTACTTC
TRBJ2-7 TRBV7-2 . . CASSLEGRAHEQYF TGTGCCAGCAGCTTAGAAGGCAGGGCTCACGAGCAGTACTTC
TRBJ2-3 TRBV3-1 . many CASSQGGIYTQYF TGTGCCAGCAGCCAAGGAGGAATATATACGCAGTATTTT
TRBJ2-4 TRBV9 TRBD1 few CASSATGGSTKNIQYF TGTGCCAGCAGCGCCACAGGGGGATCAACCAAAAACATTCAGTACTTC
TRBJ2-7 TRBV7-2 . many CASSLGGDYEQYF TGTGCCAGCAGCTTAGGCGGAGACTACGAGCAGTACTTC
TRBJ2-7 TRBV6-2/TRBV6-3 TRBD2 . CASSYVAGAGEQYF TGTGCCAGCAGTTACGTCGCGGGAGCAGGCGAGCAGTACTTC
TRBJ2-5 TRBV18 . . CASSPPGRVGETQYF TGTGCCAGCTCACCACCGGGCAGGGTAGGAGAGACCCAGTACTTC
TRBJ2-1 TRBV4-3 . . CASSQRRGVPGSYNEQFF TGCGCCAGCAGCCAGCGCCGTGGGGTCCCCGGGTCCTACAATGAGCAGTTCTTC
TRBJ2-5 TRBV5-1 . . CASSLGRDIQETQYF TGCGCCAGCAGCTTGGGCCGCGACATCCAAGAGACCCAGTACTTC
TRBJ2-1 TRBV9 . few CARVARTYNEQFF TGTGCCAGAGTAGCGAGAACCTACAATGAGCAGTTCTTC
TRBJ2-6 TRBV7-2 . few CASSLFNWGTGFRQTGANVLTF TGTGCCAGCAGCTTATTCAATTGGGGGACCGGGTTTAGGCAAACTGGGGCCAACGTCCTGACTTTC
TRBJ2-5 TRBV5-4 . . CASSLGGADQETQYF TGTGCCAGCAGCTTGGGAGGCGCAGACCAAGAGACCCAGTACTTC
TRBJ1-2 TRBV29-1 TRBD1 . CSVRDRDYGYTF TGCAGCGTTCGGGACAGGGACTATGGCTACACCTTC
TRBJ2-7 TRBV30 TRBD2 few CAWRPSGGTYEQYF TGTGCCTGGAGGCCTAGCGGGGGGACCTACGAGCAGTACTTC
TRBJ1-6 TRBV15 . . CATSRDRDPPSPLHF TGTGCCACCAGCAGGGACCGGGACCCGCCCTCACCCCTCCACTTT
TRBJ2-3 TRBV4-3 TRBD1 . CASSQRQGSDTQYF TGCGCCAGCAGCCAGAGACAGGGGTCGGATACGCAGTATTTT
TRBJ2-3 TRBV6-5 . few CASSYSSSSSTDTQYF TGTGCCAGCAGTTACTCTTCTAGTTCCAGCACAGATACGCAGTATTTT
TRBJ2-5 TRBV3-1 . few CASSQSGVFQETQYF TGTGCCAGCAGCCAATCGGGAGTTTTCCAAGAGACCCAGTACTTC
TRBJ1-5 TRBV19 . few CASKAGTSDQPQHF TGTGCCAGTAAGGCCGGGACATCCGATCAGCCCCAGCATTTT